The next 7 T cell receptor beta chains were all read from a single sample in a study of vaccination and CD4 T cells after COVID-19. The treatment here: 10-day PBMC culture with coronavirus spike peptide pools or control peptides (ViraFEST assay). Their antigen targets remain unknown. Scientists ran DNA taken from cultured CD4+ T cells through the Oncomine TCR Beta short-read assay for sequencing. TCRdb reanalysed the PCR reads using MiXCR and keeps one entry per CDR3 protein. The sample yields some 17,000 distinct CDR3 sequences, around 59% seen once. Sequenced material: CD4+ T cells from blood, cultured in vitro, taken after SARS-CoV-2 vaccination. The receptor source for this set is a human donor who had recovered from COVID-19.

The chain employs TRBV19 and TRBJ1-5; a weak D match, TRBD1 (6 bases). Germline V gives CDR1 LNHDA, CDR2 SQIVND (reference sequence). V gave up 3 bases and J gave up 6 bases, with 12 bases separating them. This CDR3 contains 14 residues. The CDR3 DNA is TGTGCCAGTAGTATGCCCGGGGGCGGTCAGCCCCAGCATTTT. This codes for CASSMPGGGQPQHF.

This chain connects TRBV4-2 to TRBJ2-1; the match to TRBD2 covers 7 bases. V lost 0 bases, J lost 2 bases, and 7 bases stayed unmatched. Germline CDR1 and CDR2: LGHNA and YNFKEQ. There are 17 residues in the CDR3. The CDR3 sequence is CASSQDLNGRTYNEQFF. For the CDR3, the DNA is TGTGCCAGCAGCCAAGATCTCAACGGGAGGACCTACAATGAGCAGTTCTTC.

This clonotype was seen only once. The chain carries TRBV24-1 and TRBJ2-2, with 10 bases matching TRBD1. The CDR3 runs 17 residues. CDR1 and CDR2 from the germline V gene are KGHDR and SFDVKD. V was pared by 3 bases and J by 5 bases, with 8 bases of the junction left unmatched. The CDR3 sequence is CATSDLQGTGETGELFF. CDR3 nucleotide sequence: TGTGCCACCAGTGATCTTCAGGGGACAGGGGAAACCGGGGAGCTGTTTTTT.

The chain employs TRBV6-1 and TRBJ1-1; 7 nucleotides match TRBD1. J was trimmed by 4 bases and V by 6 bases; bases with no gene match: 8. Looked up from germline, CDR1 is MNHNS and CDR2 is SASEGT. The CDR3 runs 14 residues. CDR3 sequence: CASSLTGARTEAFF. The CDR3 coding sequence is TGTGCCAGCAGCCTAACAGGGGCGCGCACTGAAGCTTTCTTT.

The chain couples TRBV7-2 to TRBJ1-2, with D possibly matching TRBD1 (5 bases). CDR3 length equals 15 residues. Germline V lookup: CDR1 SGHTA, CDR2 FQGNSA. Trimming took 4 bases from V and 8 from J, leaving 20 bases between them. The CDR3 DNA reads TGTGCCAGCAGCTCCCAGGACCGAGGGGAATGGGGCTACACCTTC. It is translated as CASSSQDRGEWGYTF.

The CDR3 here is CSARDDRGFSYNSPLHF. The CDR3 bases are TGCAGTGCTAGAGATGACAGGGGGTTCTCCTATAATTCACCCCTCCACTTT. This chain connects TRBV20-1 to TRBJ1-6; 9 nucleotides agree with TRBD1. Germline V gives CDR1 DFQATT, CDR2 SNEGSKA (reference sequence). Losses at the gene ends were 0 bases for V and 0 bases for J; bases not matched to a gene: 3. The CDR3 is made up of 17 amino acids.

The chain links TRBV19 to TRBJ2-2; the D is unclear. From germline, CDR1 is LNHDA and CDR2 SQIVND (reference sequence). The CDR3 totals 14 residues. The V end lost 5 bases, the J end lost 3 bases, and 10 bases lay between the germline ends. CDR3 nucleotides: TGTGCCAGTAGTTCGGTCGGAGACACCGGGGAGCTGTTTTTT. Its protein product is CASSSVGDTGELFF.